The 24 T cell receptor beta chains reported below all come from one sample, sequenced in a study of identical twins. TCRdb called the 5' RACE reads again in MiXCR, with one record for every CDR3 protein. This sample has about 220,000 distinct CDR3 sequences, with less than 8% found just once. In addition, the sample was reused for a study of yellow fever vaccine responses in identical twins.

Sequencing was carried out using memory (CD45RO+) T cells sorted from blood. All receptors come from a woman aged 18-35 years in good health.

This clonotype was observed a few times. The chain employs TRBV9 and TRBJ2-7; 7 nucleotides match TRBD2. This CDR3 contains 15 residues. Looked up from germline, CDR1 is SGDLS and CDR2 is YYNGEE. The ends lost 0 bases at V and 3 bases at J; junction bases unmatched: 6. This CDR3 is CASSVDQRGYYEQYF. In DNA form, the CDR3 reads TGTGCCAGCAGCGTAGACCAGCGGGGTTACTACGAGCAGTACTTC.

In its sample, this clonotype was seen a few times. The chain couples TRBV18 to TRBJ2-3; D gene unclear. This CDR3 region has 13 residues. The V end lost 5 bases, the J end lost 4 bases, and 10 bases lay between the germline ends. Germline values: CDR1 KGHSH, CDR2 LQKENI. CDR3: CASSSAIADTQYF. The CDR3, as DNA: TGTGCCAGCTCATCGGCCATCGCAGATACGCAGTATTTT.

This clonotype was detected ten times or more. The J gene is TRBJ1-2, the V gene TRBV9, with 9 bases identical to TRBD1. Per the germline V gene, CDR1 is SGDLS and CDR2 is YYNGEE. The V segment lost 0 bases and the J segment 5 bases; nucleotides outside the gene matches: 5. CDR3 size: 15 residues. CDR3 coding DNA: TGTGCCAGCAGCGTAGGAATAGGGACAGGGTATGGCTACACCTTC. Translated: CASSVGIGTGYGYTF.

This sequence joins TRBV7-2 and TRBJ2-2, with 7 bases identical to TRBD2. The trim removed 6 bases at V and 0 bases at J, leaving 1 base unmatched. The germline CDR1 and CDR2 sequences are SGHTA and FQGNSA. The CDR3 totals 14 residues. CDR3 protein: CASRAGANTGELFF. DNA for the CDR3: TGTGCCAGCAGGGCGGGGGCGAACACCGGGGAGCTGTTTTTT.

This clonotype has only a few counts. The V and J genes are TRBV11-2 and TRBJ2-7, with D perhaps assigned TRBD1 or TRBD2 (6 bases each). The germline V and J ends were trimmed by 5 bases and 5 bases, with 10 bases remaining between them. The CDR3 spans 12 residues. The V gene's germline CDR1 is SGHAT and CDR2 FQNNGV. The DNA of the CDR3 is TGTGCCAGCAGCGGGGGGCAGAACGAGCAGTACTTC. Translating gives CASSGGQNEQYF. Using reference TRBV11-2 and TRBJ2-7 for the parts outside the CDR3, the full variable domain is EAGVAQSPRYKIIEKRQSVAFWCNPISGHATLYWYQQILGQGPKLLIQFQNNGVVDDSQLPKDRFSAERLKGVDSTLKIQPAKLEDSAVYLCASSGGQNEQYFGPGTRLTVT.

This clonotype was seen a handful of times. V usage is TRBV7-8 and J usage is TRBJ2-2; weak D call: TRBD2 (6 bases). This CDR3 comprises 16 residues. CDR1 is SGHVS, CDR2 FQNEAQ, per germline. The V gene lost 1 base and the J gene lost 1 base, with 10 bases spanning the gap. The CDR3 here is CASSLGTGLNTGELFF. The CDR3 coding sequence is TGTGCCAGCAGCTTAGGGACGGGACTGAACACCGGGGAGCTGTTTTTT.

This clonotype was recorded a few times. J is TRBJ2-7 and V is TRBV20-1, with D possibly matching TRBD1 (7 bases). Trimming removed 3 bases at V and 5 bases at J, with 14 bases between. CDR1 is DFQATT and CDR2 is SNEGSKA in the germline V gene (reference sequence). The CDR3 runs to 13 residues. The CDR3, as DNA: TGCAGTGCTAGGGCAGGGGGAGGAAACGAGCAGTACTTC. It is translated as CSARAGGGNEQYF.

This clonotype was detected ten times or more. V and J are TRBV7-2 and TRBJ2-7; D is undetermined. Trimming shortened V by 5 bases and J by 3 bases, and 11 bases separated the two germline ends. Germline V gene sequence: CDR1 SGHTA, CDR2 FQGNSA. There are 13 residues in the CDR3. This CDR3 is CASSMGIFYEQYF. CDR3 coding DNA: TGTGCCAGCAGCATGGGTATTTTCTACGAGCAGTACTTC.

This clonotype was seen more than once but under ten times. The chain employs TRBV10-3 and TRBJ2-7; 11 positions agree with TRBD2. The V gene's germline CDR1 is ENHRY and CDR2 SYGVKD. The CDR3 loop spans 14 amino acids. J was trimmed by 5 bases and V by 4 bases; bases with no gene match: 4. In DNA form, the CDR3 reads TGTGCCATCAGTGTCGGGACTAGCGGCGACGAGCAGTACTTC. Its translation: CAISVGTSGDEQYF.

This clonotype has a single count. The chain uses TRBV20-1 and TRBJ1-6; D gene unclear. The V gene's germline CDR1 is DFQATT and CDR2 SNEGSKA (reference sequence). The CDR3 has 14 residues. Trimming took off 2 bases at V and 5 bases at J, with 10 bases between the two ends. CDR3 DNA: TGCAGTGCTAGATCGCAGAGAGATAATTCACCCCTCCACTTT. Protein product: CSARSQRDNSPLHF.

The table lists this clonotype with a few counts. The chain links TRBV18 to TRBJ2-7; no definite D call. The CDR3 loop spans 15 amino acids. The germline CDR1 and CDR2 sequences are KGHSH and LQKENI. Trimming pared 4 bases from V and 6 bases from J, leaving 19 bases between. This chain's CDR3 is CASSLESTGLPEQYF. CDR3 bases: TGTGCCAGCTCACTAGAATCGACGGGTTTGCCCGAGCAGTACTTC.

The V gene is TRBV29-1, the J gene TRBJ2-3; D call uncertain. Trimming took off 7 bases at V and 3 bases at J, with 11 bases between the two ends. The CDR3 is 12 residues long. CDR1 and CDR2 from the germline V gene are SQVTM and ANQGSEA. In nucleotides, the CDR3 is TGCAGCGGTTGTTTAAGGACAGATACGCAGTATTTT. Its translation: CSGCLRTDTQYF.

This clonotype was picked up many times. The DNA of the CDR3 is TGTGCCAGCAGCTTAGATTACGGAGCCAGCGGAGTATACACAGATACGCAGTATTTT. It specifies CASSLDYGASGVYTDTQYF. The chain has TRBV11-2 and TRBJ2-3; possibly TRBD2 for D (5 bases). CDR1 is SGHAT, CDR2 FQNNGV, per germline. V lost 0 bases to trimming and J lost 2 bases, with 21 bases between them. This CDR3 has 19 residues.

In its sample, this clonotype was seen many times. The V gene is TRBV29-1, the J gene TRBJ2-4; 11 positions agree with TRBD2. V gave up 6 bases and J gave up 4 bases; unmatched junction bases: 2. The germline gives CDR1 SQVTM, CDR2 ANQGSEA. The CDR3 is 13 residues long. CDR3 in DNA: TGCAGCGTGGGGACTAGCGGAAAAAACATTCAGTACTTC. Translating it yields CSVGTSGKNIQYF.

In nucleotides, the CDR3 is TGTGCCAGCAGCTTAGCGCTAGGACAGGGGCTCGAGCAGTACTTC. This codes for CASSLALGQGLEQYF. V is TRBV7-2 and J is TRBJ2-7; TRBD1 matches 9 bases. V was pared by 0 bases and J by 6 bases, with 6 bases of the junction left unmatched. CDR1 and CDR2 from the germline V gene are SGHTA and FQGNSA. The CDR3 has 15 amino acids.

This clonotype was seen a few times. This sequence joins TRBV7-6 and TRBJ1-3, with no clear D. The germline V gene encodes CDR1 SGHVS and CDR2 FNYEAQ. The CDR3 extends over 15 amino acids. The V and J ends lost 2 bases and 1 base respectively, with 9 bases between them. CDR3: CASSLRGGSGNTIYF. CDR3 nucleotide sequence: TGTGCCAGCAGCTTACGAGGCGGTTCTGGAAACACCATATATTTT.

The chain recombines TRBV6-1 with TRBJ2-7, with a possible D match to TRBD2 (5 bases). Trimming took off 3 bases at V and 2 bases at J, with 14 bases between the two ends. CDR3 length: 15 amino acids. The germline gives CDR1 MNHNS, CDR2 SASEGT. Here the CDR3 DNA reads TGTGCCAGCAGTGATTCACTAGATACCACCTACGAGCAGTACTTC. Amino acid sequence: CASSDSLDTTYEQYF.

This sequence joins TRBV28 and TRBJ1-5; D is unresolved. Trimming left V 7 bases short and J 0 bases short, with 13 bases between. Looked up from germline, CDR1 is MDHEN and CDR2 is SYDVKM. The length of the CDR3 is 15 residues. The CDR3 bases are TGTGCCAGCACTCTTTACCGGGGTAGCAATCAGCCCCAGCATTTT. Protein: CASTLYRGSNQPQHF.

This clonotype showed up just a few times. The chain joins TRBV23-1 to TRBJ2-1; perhaps TRBD1 as D (6 bases). TRBV23-1 is assigned to the ORF class and has an uncertain function. The CDR3 contains 16 residues. V lost 0 bases to trimming and J lost 0 bases, with 9 bases between them. The CDR3 nucleotides read TGCGCCAGCAGTCAATCATGGGACAACTCCTACAATGAGCAGTTCTTC. As protein: CASSQSWDNSYNEQFF.

V gene TRBV12-5 combines with J gene TRBJ2-5; 7 bases line up with TRBD2. CDR1 is LGHNT, CDR2 FRNRAP, per germline. CDR3 size: 14 residues. V was pared by 6 bases and J by 5 bases, with 9 bases of the junction left unmatched. The DNA of the CDR3 is TGTGCTAGTGGCCCAGGGAACGGGGGGGAGACCCAGTACTTC. Protein: CASGPGNGGETQYF.

This clonotype was counted many times. J is TRBJ2-3 and V is TRBV15; D not resolved. The CDR3 totals 13 residues. Germline CDR1 reads LNHNV; CDR2 reads YYDKDF (reference sequence). Trimming took 6 bases from V and 1 from J, leaving 8 bases between them. CDR3 bases: TGTGCCACCAGACCCACAGGCACAGATACGCAGTATTTT. It specifies CATRPTGTDTQYF.

J is TRBJ2-5 and V is TRBV20-1; D may be TRBD2 (6 bases). V lost 6 bases, J lost 5 bases, and 16 bases lay in between. The CDR3 runs 13 residues. Looked up from germline, CDR1 is DFQATT and CDR2 is SNEGSKA (reference sequence). The CDR3 DNA reads TGCAGTGCGGAGGGACCCGCGGACGAGACCCAGTACTTC. Translating gives CSAEGPADETQYF.

This chain joins TRBV20-1 and TRBJ2-7, with TRBD2 identical over 11 bases. V lost 6 bases to trimming and J lost 6 bases; unmatched junction nucleotides: 10. There are 14 residues in the CDR3. The germline V gene has CDR1 DFQATT and CDR2 SNEGSKA (reference sequence). The CDR3 sequence is CSATLAGGVGEQYF. The CDR3 DNA sequence: TGCAGTGCGACCTTAGCGGGGGGGGTCGGCGAGCAGTACTTC.

This clonotype was observed at least ten times. The chain employs TRBV11-2 and TRBJ2-2; D is unclear. This CDR3 spans 15 amino acids. The germline V gene encodes CDR1 SGHAT and CDR2 FQNNGV. Trimming took 1 base from V and 1 from J, leaving 7 bases between them. Here the CDR3 DNA reads TGTGCCAGCAGCTTAGGACGGAGGAACACCGGGGAGCTGTTTTTT. Translated, it gives CASSLGRRNTGELFF.